Reported below is one T cell receptor (beta chain). It has no known antigen specificity. Base qualities are missing; no much larger clone stands one base away. This sample stems from a study of PD-1 blockade in classical Hodgkin lymphoma (dated by TCRdb to about 2020). For the study in its entirety: Nivolumab dosing was 3 mg/kg intravenously every 2 weeks, continuing until either disease progression or unacceptable toxicity. The study used CyTOF and TCR beta sequencing to define a peripheral blood immune signature of response to PD-1 blockade in classical Hodgkin lymphoma.

General study outcomes and caveats: Baseline TCR diversity was reported as lower in newly diagnosed patients than in healthy donors, and lower still in relapsed/refractory patients. Trial patients with a complete response had baseline diversity similar to that of newly diagnosed patients, while partial responders and progressors had significantly lower diversity. Lower diversity was seen in patients whose nivolumab began less than 1 year after ASCT, and these patients were left out of later analyses so that immune reconstitution would not confound the results. By C4D1, a significant rise was seen in CD4+ TCR diversity but not in CD8+ TCR diversity (p=0.0027 vs p=0.16), and the rise was most apparent among complete responders (p=0.02). The study covered only a single clinical trial cohort, and the causes of the repertoire differences, possibly disease activity or prior therapy, were still not defined.

Genomic DNA was isolated using the Qiagen DNeasy kit from unsorted PBMCs as well as from negatively selected CD4+ and CD8+ fractions. Using primers that anneal to V and J segments, immunoSEQ multiplex PCR amplified the TCR beta CDR3 regions. A synthetic immune receptor repertoire was used to minimize amplification bias, and remaining bias was computationally removed after sequencing. The authors processed their data as follows. Repertoire diversity was quantified as the Shannon entropy index using custom Python scripts. The unsorted, CD4+ and CD8+ repertoires were each analyzed separately, with the exception of combined analyses, where CD4+ and CD8+ sequences were merged in silico. A clone counted as expanded when the clone's frequency after treatment rose at least 2-fold relative to C1D1, and clones undetected at baseline were given a pseudocount of 0.5. Clones with 0 or 1 copy at C1D1 were defined as singleton clones, while clones with 2 or more copies were defined as non-singleton clones. Clones expanded in unsorted samples were labelled as CD4+, CD8+ or unknown by matching protein sequences in sorted samples from the same patient. Wilcoxon tests on paired samples were used to test diversity changes from C1D1 to C4D1. The source is immuneACCESS, and TCRdb retained only in-frame sequences with V and J called. Part of the clones is not carried over; for the studies checked, unresolved V genes explain less than half of this, and the remainder is unexplained. V and J calls and clone size are as listed in that table; D and trimming were resolved from the DNA. Counted in this sample were around 65,000 clones; about nine tenths of them appeared once. Around 13% of the sample comes from the top ten.

The sample's time point label, in plain terms: cycle 1 day 1 (C1D1), immediately before nivolumab initiation. All trial patients had relapsed after autologous stem cell transplantation, with cohorts A, B and C differing in prior brentuximab vedotin exposure. The trial cohort was composed of over 50 patients with relapsed/refractory classical Hodgkin lymphoma, for whom complete response, partial response or progressive disease was recorded as best overall response. Trial patients were treated with single-agent nivolumab in the multi-cohort phase II CheckMate 205 trial. An independent review committee assessed best overall response by applying the 2007 International Working Group response criteria. Trial PBMCs were collected immediately before nivolumab initiation (C1D1) and during therapy at cycle 2 day 1 and cycle 4 day 1. Peripheral blood was collected in 8 mL Vacutainer Cell Preparation Tubes, from which PBMCs were isolated by centrifugation and then cryopreserved.

The junction carries 15 bases between V and J, which are trimmed by 1 base and 6 bases respectively. CDR1 and CDR2, looked up from the germline V gene, are SGHVS and FQNEAQ. Inclusive of the bounding cysteine and phenylalanine, the CDR3 is 15 residues long. Just CDR3 DNA is preserved here, 45 bases in frame from base 1. This TCR was sampled from a human donor with classical Hodgkin lymphoma. The chain couples TRBV7-8 to TRBJ1-1; the D gene is perhaps TRBD1, from 6 matching bases. The sample here was peripheral blood mononuclear cells (PBMCs), taken at baseline. The CDR3 is CASSLEEARGPEAFF. The DNA sequence reads TGTGCCAGCAGCTTAGAGGAGGCCAGGGGCCCTGAAGCTTTCTTT.